The rows below give T cell receptor beta chains drawn from one sample of a study of beta chain features in type 1 diabetes. Sequenced by immunoSEQ multiplex PCR; TCRdb stores in-frame clones only, minus some. Of about 280,000 clones in the sample, about 15% were seen once. The sample was naive CD4+ T cells from blood. All receptors derive from a young man with type 1 diabetes. Both conserved end residues are part of each CDR3. A D gene is named only where the DNA matches it firmly. The size entry is marked missing in some rows and otherwise reads once, few, many or a size class.

V	length	D	J	size	CDR3	DNA
TRBV6-5	15	TRBD2	TRBJ2-7	.	CASSYYSGGPYEQYF	TGTGCCAGCAGTTACTATAGCGGGGGGCCCTACGAGCAGTACTTC
TRBV5-1	13	.	TRBJ2-7	.	CASSLGSLGEQYF	TGCGCCAGCAGCTTGGGAAGCCTTGGCGAGCAGTACTTC
TRBV28	13	.	TRBJ2-7	.	CASSFGTGLEQYF	TGTGCCAGCAGTTTCGGTACAGGGCTCGAGCAGTACTTC
TRBV5-4	18	.	TRBJ2-6	.	CASSSLPIASSGANVLTF	TGTGCCAGCAGCTCCCTGCCAATAGCCAGCTCTGGGGCCAACGTCCTGACTTTC
TRBV28	12	.	TRBJ2-7	.	CASSSVSYEQYF	TGTGCCAGCAGTTCCGTTTCCTACGAGCAGTACTTC
TRBV28	13	.	TRBJ1-4	few	CASSFGGNEKLFF	TGTGCCAGCAGTTTTGGCGGTAATGAAAAACTGTTTTTT
TRBV28	14	.	TRBJ1-2	.	CASRLLTGKYGYTF	TGTGCCAGCAGGCTTCTCACAGGGAAGTATGGCTACACCTTC
TRBV7-9	18	.	TRBJ2-1	few	CASSPRTGGLSGSYEQFF	TGTGCCAGCAGCCCCCGTACAGGGGGTCTTAGCGGGAGCTATGAGCAGTTCTTC
TRBV9	15	TRBD2	TRBJ2-3	few	CASSATSGGWNTQYF	TGTGCCAGCAGCGCTACTAGCGGGGGGTGGAATACGCAGTATTTT
TRBV30	12	.	TRBJ1-1	few	CAAKRGGTEAFF	TGTGCCGCGAAGCGGGGGGGGACTGAAGCTTTCTTT
TRBV2	14	TRBD1	TRBJ2-5	few	CASSKTGPQETQYF	TGTGCCAGCAGTAAGACAGGGCCCCAAGAGACCCAGTACTTC
TRBV15	15	.	TRBJ2-5	.	CATSRENSFQETQYF	TGTGCCACCAGCAGAGAGAACAGCTTCCAAGAGACCCAGTACTTC
TRBV18	14	TRBD2	TRBJ2-1	.	CASSRGSSYNEQFF	TGTGCCAGCTCACGCGGGAGCTCCTACAATGAGCAGTTCTTC
TRBV7-9	18	TRBD2	TRBJ2-1	.	CASSLALSTSGRGNEQFF	TGTGCCAGCAGCTTAGCCCTCTCTACTAGCGGGAGGGGAAATGAGCAGTTCTTC
TRBV29-1	13	.	TRBJ2-1	.	CSVVEVVGNEQFF	TGCAGCGTTGTCGAAGTGGTCGGTAATGAGCAGTTCTTC
TRBV7-9	15	.	TRBJ2-2	few	CASSPRAPIPGELFF	TGTGCCAGCAGCCCGCGGGCCCCGATACCCGGGGAGCTGTTTTTT
TRBV2	13	.	TRBJ2-3	.	CASRAESTDTQYF	TGTGCCAGCAGGGCAGAAAGCACAGATACGCAGTATTTT
TRBV29-1	11	.	TRBJ1-2	.	CVLGLPSGYTF	TGCGTTCTGGGCCTCCCTTCGGGCTACACCTTC
TRBV2	15	TRBD2	TRBJ2-5	few	CASSDRRGGVETQYF	TGTGCCAGCAGTGACAGGCGGGGGGGCGTCGAGACCCAGTACTTC
TRBV19	14	TRBD1	TRBJ2-1	.	CASTTGQPYNEQFF	TGTGCCAGTACCACGGGACAGCCGTACAATGAGCAGTTCTTC
TRBV6-7	17	TRBD1	TRBJ2-7	.	CASTHSGGGQGTYEQYF	TGTGCCAGCACCCACTCAGGAGGGGGACAGGGGACCTACGAGCAGTACTTC
TRBV28	14	.	TRBJ1-5	.	CASSLTGVNQPQHF	TGTGCCAGCAGTTTGACAGGAGTGAATCAGCCCCAGCATTTT
TRBV23-1	10	.	TRBJ2-7	many	CAISYYEQYF	TGCGCCATCAGCTACTACGAGCAGTACTTC
TRBV28	15	.	TRBJ2-7	.	CASSLLGSSSYEQYF	TGTGCCAGCAGTTTATTAGGGAGTAGTAGCTACGAGCAGTACTTC
TRBV19	12	.	TRBJ2-3	.	CASSIPGYTQYF	TGTGCCAGTAGTATACCGGGGTATACGCAGTATTTT
TRBV7-2	16	TRBD2	TRBJ2-5	few	CASSLAASGGQETQYF	TGTGCCAGCAGCTTAGCGGCTAGCGGGGGGCAAGAGACCCAGTACTTC
TRBV28	18	TRBD1	TRBJ1-4	few	CASRSFWQGARGGEKLFF	TGTGCCAGCAGGTCGTTTTGGCAGGGGGCGCGGGGAGGTGAAAAACTGTTTTTT
TRBV9	15	.	TRBJ2-7	few	CAETPRQGVAYEQYF	TGTGCCGAGACACCCAGGCAGGGTGTCGCCTACGAGCAGTACTTC
TRBV28	14	.	TRBJ2-7	.	CASSLAQGSYEQYF	TGTGCCAGCAGTTTAGCACAGGGCTCCTACGAGCAGTACTTC
TRBV5-1	15	.	TRBJ1-1	once	CASSLYQGGNTEAFF	TGCGCCAGCAGCTTGTATCAGGGAGGAAACACTGAAGCTTTCTTT
TRBV4-1	15	.	TRBJ1-6	few	CASSLWRGTNSPLHF	TGCGCCAGCAGCCTATGGAGGGGAACTAATTCACCCCTCCACTTT
TRBV6-5	14	.	TRBJ1-1	few	CASNQWGRNTEAFF	TGTGCCAGCAACCAGTGGGGGCGGAACACTGAAGCTTTCTTT
TRBV29-1	14	TRBD2	TRBJ2-1	.	CSVDKLANEGEQFF	TGCAGCGTTGACAAACTAGCGAATGAGGGTGAGCAGTTCTTC
TRBV9	14	.	TRBJ2-5	.	CASSVVWQAETQYF	TGTGCCAGCAGCGTAGTTTGGCAGGCGGAGACCCAGTACTTC
TRBV6-1	14	.	TRBJ2-5	.	CASSLWAGQETQYF	TGTGCCAGCAGCTTGTGGGCCGGACAAGAGACCCAGTACTTC
TRBV9	17	TRBD2	TRBJ2-1	.	CASSVALLAGGRNEQFF	TGTGCCAGCAGCGTAGCCCTACTAGCGGGAGGGCGGAATGAGCAGTTCTTC
TRBV27	14	.	TRBJ1-5	.	CASSQGDSNQPQHF	TGTGCCAGCAGCCAAGGGGATAGCAATCAGCCCCAGCATTTT
TRBV6-5	14	TRBD1	TRBJ2-5	few	CASSHRDRRETQYF	TGTGCCAGCAGTCACCGGGACAGGAGGGAGACCCAGTACTTC
TRBV2	19	TRBD2	TRBJ2-7	few	CASREILLAGGRNTYEQYF	TGTGCCAGCAGGGAAATCCTACTAGCGGGGGGGCGAAACACCTACGAGCAGTACTTC
TRBV10-1	14	TRBD2	TRBJ2-1	.	CARSRASGGNEQFF	TGCGCCCGAAGTAGGGCTAGCGGGGGCAATGAGCAGTTCTTC
TRBV2	15	.	TRBJ2-7	.	CASSEMSFGFGEQYF	TGTGCCAGCAGTGAGATGTCGTTCGGGTTTGGGGAGCAGTACTTC
TRBV7-8	16	TRBD2	TRBJ2-7	few	CASSPSSGRSPHEQYF	TGTGCCAGCAGCCCGTCTAGCGGGAGGTCCCCCCACGAGCAGTACTTC
TRBV28	13	.	TRBJ1-1	once	CASSWTANTEAFF	TGTGCCAGCAGTTGGACAGCGAACACTGAAGCTTTCTTT
TRBV5-1	13	.	TRBJ1-2	.	CASSLRDNYGYTF	TGCGCCAGCAGCCTCCGGGATAACTATGGCTACACCTTC
TRBV7-2	15	TRBD1	TRBJ1-1	.	CASSRDRGLPTEAFF	TGTGCCAGCAGCCGGGACAGGGGACTTCCCACTGAAGCTTTCTTT
TRBV10-3	13	.	TRBJ2-3	few	CAIRGRAADTQYF	TGTGCCATTAGGGGGAGAGCGGCAGATACGCAGTATTTT
TRBV28	15	TRBD2	TRBJ2-7	few	CASSPPTSDPYEQYF	TGTGCCAGCAGCCCACCCACTAGCGATCCTTACGAGCAGTACTTC
TRBV29-1	13	TRBD2	TRBJ2-7	.	CSVGLAGGNEQYF	TGCAGCGTTGGACTAGCGGGAGGGAATGAGCAGTACTTC
TRBV29-1	17	.	TRBJ1-2	.	CSVAQVPQKGANYGYTF	TGCAGCGTTGCGCAGGTGCCCCAGAAAGGGGCTAACTATGGCTACACCTTC
TRBV5-1	15	TRBD1	TRBJ1-5	.	CASQQGPGLNQPQHF	TGCGCCAGCCAACAGGGGCCAGGGCTCAATCAGCCCCAGCATTTT
TRBV30	13	.	TRBJ1-1	.	CAWIFGGGTEAFF	TGTGCCTGGATCTTCGGCGGGGGGACTGAAGCTTTCTTT
TRBV6-5	12	TRBD1	TRBJ1-1	.	CASGRQGREAFF	TGTGCCAGCGGAAGACAGGGGCGTGAAGCTTTCTTT
TRBV9	14	TRBD2	TRBJ2-1	few	CASSARTSTNEQFF	TGTGCCAGCAGCGCAAGGACTAGTACGAATGAGCAGTTCTTC
TRBV7-9	16	TRBD2	TRBJ2-2	few	CASSRTLAANTGELFF	TGTGCCAGCAGCCGAACACTAGCGGCGAACACCGGGGAGCTGTTTTTT
TRBV30	12	.	TRBJ2-7	few	CAWARGAYEQYF	TGTGCCTGGGCTAGGGGTGCCTACGAGCAGTACTTC
TRBV2	13	TRBD1	TRBJ1-6	.	CASYGQGNSPLHF	TGTGCCAGCTATGGACAGGGCAATTCACCCCTCCACTTT
TRBV27	14	.	TRBJ2-7	few	CASSFQGGYVEQYF	TGTGCCAGCAGTTTCCAGGGGGGATACGTAGAGCAGTACTTC